What follows are 7 T cell receptor beta chains derived from one specimen sequenced in a study of identical twins. TCRdb passed the 5' RACE reads through MiXCR, listing each CDR3 protein once. The sample has hundreds of thousands of distinct CDR3 sequences, roughly 6% seen once. Specimen: naive T cells sorted from blood. These receptors came from a man between 18 and 35 years old in good health.

This clonotype was picked up many times. The rearrangement links TRBV28 to TRBJ2-2, with 12 bases aligning to TRBD2. This CDR3 has 16 residues. The V and J ends lost 6 bases and 4 bases, in that order; junction bases with no gene match: 6. Germline-derived CDR1 and CDR2 are MDHEN and SYDVKM. The CDR3 DNA is TGTGCCAGCAGAACGGGACTAGCGGGTCGCACCGGGGAGCTGTTTTTT. Translating gives CASRTGLAGRTGELFF.

The chain carries TRBV5-5 and TRBJ2-5, with a weak D call TRBD1 (6 bases). The CDR3 has 14 residues. Trimming left V 4 bases short and J 1 base short, with 11 bases between. Looked up from germline, CDR1 is SGHKS and CDR2 is YYEKEE (reference sequence). The DNA of the CDR3 is TGTGCCAGCAGCGGGGGCGACTTCCAAGAGACCCAGTACTTC. Its translation is CASSGGDFQETQYF.

The chain couples TRBV10-3 to TRBJ2-6; a possible D gene is TRBD2 (5 bases). V shed 7 bases and J shed 0 bases, with 13 bases lying between them. CDR1 and CDR2 from the germline V gene are ENHRY and SYGVKD. This CDR3 has 16 residues. In nucleotides, the CDR3 is TGTGCCATCAACCGGGGAGTAAACTCTGGGGCCAACGTCCTGACTTTC. It codes for CAINRGVNSGANVLTF.

This clonotype showed up just a few times. The V gene is TRBV29-1, the J gene TRBJ2-5, with D perhaps TRBD1 (5 bases). Germline values: CDR1 SQVTM, CDR2 ANQGSEA. The CDR3 consists of 13 residues. V lost 7 bases and J lost 1, with 13 bases in between. The CDR3 region is CSGIREIQETQYF. The DNA for the CDR3 is TGCAGCGGCATCAGGGAAATCCAAGAGACCCAGTACTTC.

This clonotype was seen a handful of times. The chain joins TRBV5-1 to TRBJ1-1; no clear D gene. Germline lookup yields CDR1 SGHRS and CDR2 YFSETQ. Trimming left V 4 bases short and J 3 bases short, with 19 bases between. This CDR3 comprises 16 residues. CDR3 coding DNA: TGCGCCAGCAGCCTAATGAGGAGTCGTTCGGACACTGAAGCTTTCTTT. Translated, it gives CASSLMRSRSDTEAFF.

Comment on this clonotype: With a much larger clone just one base away, this may be a read error. The chain combines TRBV4-3 with TRBJ2-1, with D possibly matching TRBD1 (5 bases). Germline V gene lookup returns CDR1 LGHNA and CDR2 YSLEER. This CDR3 comprises 15 residues. The V end was cut by 11 bases, the J end by 8 bases, with 25 bases between. The CDR3 region has the DNA TGCGCCTGGATTCTGACAGAACGCCCCATCGATGAGCAGTTCTTC. Amino acid sequence: CAWILTERPIDEQFF.

The table lists this clonotype with a few counts. The chain employs TRBV9 and TRBJ2-6; no firm D call. V lost 0 bases to trimming and J lost 0 bases, with 19 bases between them. The germline gives CDR1 SGDLS, CDR2 YYNGEE. The CDR3 has 20 residues. CDR3 sequence: CASSVELWAGVLSGANVLTF. The CDR3 DNA reads TGTGCCAGCAGCGTAGAATTGTGGGCAGGTGTTCTCTCTGGGGCCAACGTCCTGACTTTC. Variable domain in full (rest from reference TRBV9 and TRBJ2-6): DSGVTQTPKHLITATGQRVTLRCSPRSGDLSVYWYQQSLDQGLQFLIQYYNGEERAKGNILERFSAQQFPDLHSELNLSSLELGDSALYFCASSVELWAGVLSGANVLTFGAGSRLTVL.